This TCR beta chain was recovered during a study of blood T cell repertoires in COVID-19. Study at large: The cDNA or gDNA used as material had been derived from T cells, B-cell-depleted T cells, or PBMCs.

The CDR3 is made up of 15 amino acids. CDR1 and CDR2 (germline): SGHRS, YFSETQ. V lost 4 bases, J lost 4 bases, and 9 bases stayed unmatched. In the original analysis: Reference gene primer amplification in the assay estimated nucleated cell counts. The assay was immunoSEQ multiplex PCR, and TCRdb's table has in-frame clones only and misses some. V and J calls plus clone size are reproduced from that table; the DNA served to infer D and trimming. The top ten clones hold 4% of a sample with fewer than 300,000 clones, about 88% of them seen once. The V gene is TRBV5-1, the J gene TRBJ1-1; 8 bases are shared with TRBD1. Material for sequencing was peripheral blood. The TCR was taken from a man aged 55 to 70 who had recovered from COVID-19. CDR3 sequence reads: CASSPFSTGVTEAFF. In DNA, the CDR3 is TGCGCCAGCAGCCCCTTCTCGACAGGGGTCACTGAAGCTTTCTTT.